This is a list of T cell receptor beta chains from one sample in a study of blood T cell repertoires in COVID-19. Sequencing was performed with immunoSEQ multiplex PCR; in TCRdb, only in-frame clones are kept and a portion is missing. This sample has around 250,000 clones, with about 80% found just once. Sequencing used peripheral blood. All receptors come from a man aged 30 to 45 who had recovered from COVID-19. CDR3s include the opening cysteine and the closing phenylalanine or tryptophan. Fields, in order: D gene, J gene, V gene, clone size, CDR3 protein, CDR3 DNA. D genes are given only for firm matches. Expanded clones get a size class; other rows say once, few or many, or leave the size out.

d_call: TRBD2
j_call: TRBJ2-1
v_call: TRBV5-1
clone_size: .
cdr3_aa: CASSGGTSGGGNEQFF
cdr3_nt: TGCGCCAGCAGCGGTGGGACTAGCGGGGGCGGGAATGAGCAGTTCTTC

d_call: TRBD1
j_call: TRBJ1-6
v_call: TRBV7-3
clone_size: .
cdr3_aa: CASSFSGGNSPLHF
cdr3_nt: TGTGCCAGCAGCTTTTCAGGGGGAAATTCACCCCTCCACTTT

d_call: .
j_call: TRBJ1-1
v_call: TRBV5-1
clone_size: .
cdr3_aa: CASREGTNTEAFF
cdr3_nt: TGCGCCAGCCGGGAGGGTACTAACACTGAAGCTTTCTTT

d_call: TRBD1
j_call: TRBJ1-4
v_call: TRBV7-9
clone_size: .
cdr3_aa: CASSLMELGQGVEKLFF
cdr3_nt: TGTGCCAGCAGCTTAATGGAATTGGGACAGGGTGTTGAAAAACTGTTTTTT

d_call: TRBD1
j_call: TRBJ1-5
v_call: TRBV5-1
clone_size: .
cdr3_aa: CASSLGTGGQPQHF
cdr3_nt: TGCGCCAGCAGCTTGGGGACAGGCGGTCAGCCCCAGCATTTT

d_call: TRBD1
j_call: TRBJ2-7
v_call: TRBV2
clone_size: .
cdr3_aa: CASSPPGQGIEYF
cdr3_nt: TGTGCCAGCAGTCCCCCGGGACAGGGTATTGAGTACTTC

d_call: .
j_call: TRBJ1-5
v_call: TRBV7-2
clone_size: .
cdr3_aa: CASSLGGAYQGQPQHF
cdr3_nt: TGTGCCAGCAGCTTAGGAGGCGCTTACCAGGGTCAGCCCCAGCATTTT

d_call: TRBD1
j_call: TRBJ2-3
v_call: TRBV29-1
clone_size: few
cdr3_aa: CSVEVGQGMTDTQYF
cdr3_nt: TGCAGCGTTGAAGTGGGACAGGGGATGACAGATACGCAGTATTTT

d_call: .
j_call: TRBJ1-6
v_call: TRBV24-1
clone_size: few
cdr3_aa: CATSDGHPNSPLHF
cdr3_nt: TGTGCCACCAGTGACGGACACCCTAATTCACCCCTCCACTTT

d_call: TRBD1
j_call: TRBJ1-2
v_call: TRBV19
clone_size: .
cdr3_aa: CASSTRRTGYGYTF
cdr3_nt: TGTGCCAGTAGTACCCGTCGGACAGGGTACGGCTACACCTTC

d_call: .
j_call: TRBJ2-1
v_call: TRBV5-1
clone_size: .
cdr3_aa: CASSLAQLAGYYSYNEQFF
cdr3_nt: TGCGCCAGCAGCTTGGCCCAGCTCGCGGGGTACTACTCCTACAATGAGCAGTTCTTC

d_call: .
j_call: TRBJ1-1
v_call: TRBV5-1
clone_size: .
cdr3_aa: CASTPRPRQNTEAFF
cdr3_nt: TGCGCCAGCACTCCACGGCCGAGACAGAACACTGAAGCTTTCTTT

d_call: TRBD1
j_call: TRBJ1-5
v_call: TRBV2
clone_size: .
cdr3_aa: CASSERDRSPPQHF
cdr3_nt: TGTGCCAGCAGTGAAAGGGACAGATCTCCGCCCCAGCATTTT

d_call: .
j_call: TRBJ2-4
v_call: TRBV15
clone_size: .
cdr3_aa: CATSRDKRRGGALAKNIQYF
cdr3_nt: TGTGCCACCAGCAGAGATAAGAGGCGAGGGGGGGCGCTAGCCAAAAACATTCAGTACTTC

d_call: .
j_call: TRBJ2-6
v_call: TRBV10-3
clone_size: once
cdr3_aa: CAISGGPSGANVLTF
cdr3_nt: TGTGCCATCAGCGGGGGACCTTCTGGGGCCAACGTCCTGACTTTC

d_call: TRBD1
j_call: TRBJ1-1
v_call: TRBV20-1
clone_size: .
cdr3_aa: CSATQGAEAFF
cdr3_nt: TGCAGTGCCACACAGGGGGCCGAAGCTTTCTTT

d_call: .
j_call: TRBJ2-1
v_call: TRBV9
clone_size: .
cdr3_aa: CASSVEGLGYHEQFF
cdr3_nt: TGTGCCAGCAGCGTAGAGGGACTTGGGTACCATGAGCAGTTCTTC

d_call: .
j_call: TRBJ1-1
v_call: TRBV6-5
clone_size: .
cdr3_aa: CASSYSFEGGTEAFF
cdr3_nt: TGTGCCAGCAGTTACAGCTTTGAAGGCGGGACTGAAGCTTTCTTT

d_call: TRBD2
j_call: TRBJ2-3
v_call: TRBV4-1
clone_size: .
cdr3_aa: CASSRWTSGGARTQYF
cdr3_nt: TGCGCCAGCAGCCGCTGGACTAGCGGGGGGGCAAGGACGCAGTATTTT

d_call: .
j_call: TRBJ1-4
v_call: TRBV10-3
clone_size: .
cdr3_aa: CAIGGLGEKLFF
cdr3_nt: TGTGCCATCGGAGGGTTGGGCGAAAAACTGTTTTTT

d_call: .
j_call: TRBJ1-6
v_call: TRBV14
clone_size: .
cdr3_aa: CASSKRGGGSPLHF
cdr3_nt: TGTGCCAGCAGCAAAAGGGGGGGCGGATCACCCCTCCACTTT

d_call: .
j_call: TRBJ2-6
v_call: TRBV6-2/TRBV6-3
clone_size: .
cdr3_aa: CASSYHAGGANVLTF
cdr3_nt: TGTGCCAGCAGTTACCACGCGGGGGGGGCCAACGTCCTGACTTTC

d_call: TRBD1
j_call: TRBJ2-3
v_call: TRBV3-1/TRBV3-2
clone_size: .
cdr3_aa: CASSQWGQVRTDTQYF
cdr3_nt: TGTGCCAGCAGCCAGTGGGGACAGGTACGCACAGATACGCAGTATTTT

d_call: TRBD1
j_call: TRBJ2-5
v_call: TRBV19
clone_size: .
cdr3_aa: CASSEGQPLGAQYF
cdr3_nt: TGTGCCAGTAGCGAGGGACAGCCATTAGGGGCCCAGTACTTC

d_call: .
j_call: TRBJ2-5
v_call: TRBV19
clone_size: once
cdr3_aa: CASSPRGAFLETQYF
cdr3_nt: TGTGCCAGTAGTCCCAGGGGGGCCTTTCTAGAGACCCAGTACTTC

d_call: .
j_call: TRBJ2-5
v_call: TRBV2
clone_size: .
cdr3_aa: CASSEQGQETQYF
cdr3_nt: TGTGCCAGCAGTGAACAGGGCCAAGAGACCCAGTACTTC

d_call: .
j_call: TRBJ1-2
v_call: TRBV28
clone_size: .
cdr3_aa: CASSPLTPGARGYTF
cdr3_nt: TGTGCCAGCAGTCCCCTCACCCCAGGGGCTAGGGGCTACACCTTC

d_call: .
j_call: TRBJ1-2
v_call: TRBV5-5
clone_size: few
cdr3_aa: CASSAGIRTDSNYGYTF
cdr3_nt: TGTGCCAGCAGCGCGGGAATTCGGACGGATTCTAACTATGGCTACACCTTC

d_call: .
j_call: TRBJ2-1
v_call: TRBV4-1
clone_size: .
cdr3_aa: CASSQGSGANNEQFF
cdr3_nt: TGCGCCAGCAGCCAAGGGAGTGGCGCAAACAATGAGCAGTTCTTC

d_call: TRBD2
j_call: TRBJ2-1
v_call: TRBV29-1
clone_size: .
cdr3_aa: CSVERGGNEQFF
cdr3_nt: TGCAGCGTTGAGCGGGGGGGAAATGAGCAGTTCTTC

d_call: TRBD2
j_call: TRBJ2-2
v_call: TRBV2
clone_size: few
cdr3_aa: CASSSGLANTGELFF
cdr3_nt: TGTGCCAGCAGTTCCGGACTAGCGAACACCGGGGAGCTGTTTTTT

d_call: .
j_call: TRBJ1-5
v_call: TRBV19
clone_size: .
cdr3_aa: CASTGNNQPQHF
cdr3_nt: TGTGCCAGTACCGGGAACAATCAGCCCCAGCATTTT

d_call: .
j_call: TRBJ2-5
v_call: TRBV5-1
clone_size: .
cdr3_aa: CASSLEGSAETQYF
cdr3_nt: TGCGCCAGCAGCCTAGAGGGATCCGCCGAGACCCAGTACTTC

d_call: TRBD2
j_call: TRBJ2-2
v_call: TRBV5-6
clone_size: few
cdr3_aa: CASSSAKGLAGGTGELFF
cdr3_nt: TGTGCCAGCAGCTCCGCAAAGGGACTAGCGGGGGGCACCGGGGAGCTGTTTTTT

d_call: TRBD1
j_call: TRBJ1-6
v_call: TRBV18
clone_size: .
cdr3_aa: CASSSRDRDSPLHF
cdr3_nt: TGTGCCAGCTCATCCCGGGACAGAGATTCACCCCTCCACTTT

d_call: TRBD1
j_call: TRBJ1-2
v_call: TRBV4-1
clone_size: few
cdr3_aa: CASSQGQGDGYTF
cdr3_nt: TGCGCCAGCAGCCAGGGACAGGGGGATGGCTACACCTTC

d_call: TRBD1
j_call: TRBJ2-7
v_call: TRBV27
clone_size: .
cdr3_aa: CASSKTGTGGREQYF
cdr3_nt: TGTGCCAGCAGTAAAACCGGGACAGGGGGAAGAGAGCAGTACTTC

d_call: .
j_call: TRBJ1-1
v_call: TRBV2
clone_size: .
cdr3_aa: CASSEGGPEAFF
cdr3_nt: TGTGCCAGCAGTGAGGGCGGGCCTGAAGCTTTCTTT

d_call: .
j_call: TRBJ2-1
v_call: TRBV10-3
clone_size: once
cdr3_aa: CAISLDRNNEQFF
cdr3_nt: TGTGCCATCAGCCTGGACAGAAACAATGAGCAGTTCTTC